Below, 18 T cell receptor beta chains from the same sample are listed, as sequenced in a study of cytomegalovirus exposure and HLA in healthy donors (dated by TCRdb to the late 2010s). The library was generated by the immunoSEQ multiplex PCR assay. For the multiplex PCR, a mixture combining 60 forward primers for TCR Vbeta segments and 13 reverse primers for TCR Jbeta segments was used. In TCRdb, the immuneACCESS table is reduced to in-frame sequences with V and J assigned. These tables do not hold every clone; where another copy was compared, an unresolved V gene accounts for under half, and the others remain unexplained. This sample is represented by under 100,000 clones; approximately 65% of them were singletons. About 5% of the sample goes to the ten largest clones. The sequenced sample consisted of PBMCs. The receptors were gathered from a woman under 40 in good health and CMV-seropositive.

This clone was counted only a few times. The chain uses TRBV7-2 and TRBJ1-1; D call uncertain. The V end was cut by 5 bases, the J end by 0 bases, with 16 bases between. Germline V gene lookup returns CDR1 SGHTA and CDR2 FQGNSA. The CDR3 totals 16 residues. The CDR3: CASSKRQLALNTEAFF. The DNA of the CDR3 is TGTGCCAGCAGCAAACGGCAGCTAGCACTGAACACTGAAGCTTTCTTT.

This sequence joins TRBV14 and TRBJ2-4; D gene ambiguous. The CDR3 spans 12 residues. V gave up 1 base and J gave up 6 bases, with 4 bases separating them. CDR1 is SGHDN and CDR2 is FVKESK in the germline V gene. This CDR3 reads CASSQAVNIQYF. The CDR3 DNA reads TGTGCCAGCAGCCAAGCTGTAAACATTCAGTACTTC. The full variable domain, its missing parts supplied by reference TRBV14 and TRBJ2-4, is EAGVTQFPSHSVIEKGQTVTLRCDPISGHDNLYWYRRVMGKEIKFLLHFVKESKQDESGMPNNRFLAERTGGTYSTLKVQPAELEDSGVYFCASSQAVNIQYFGAGTRLSVL.

This clone has more than one count but fewer than ten. The chain has TRBV5-1 and TRBJ2-5, with D tentatively TRBD2 (5 bases). This CDR3 is built from 14 residues. Per the germline V gene, CDR1 is SGHRS and CDR2 is YFSETQ. V was cut by 1 base and J by 5 bases, with 12 bases left in between. Here the CDR3 DNA reads TGCGCCAGCAGCTTGTGGTCTGGCGGGGAGACCCAGTACTTC. Translated: CASSLWSGGETQYF. Drawing the rest from reference TRBV5-1 and TRBJ2-5, the complete variable domain is KAGVTQTPRYLIKTRGQQVTLSCSPISGHRSVSWYQQTPGQGLQFLFEYFSETQRNKGNFPGRFSGRQFSNSRSEMNVSTLELGDSALYLCASSLWSGGETQYFGPGTRLLVL.

This clone was detected only a few times. J is TRBJ2-3 and V is TRBV7-9; 7 nucleotides line up with TRBD2. The ends lost 7 bases at V and 6 bases at J; junction bases unmatched: 7. This CDR3 is 13 amino acids long. Germline CDR1 SEHNR, CDR2 FQNEAQ (reference sequence). The DNA for the CDR3 is TGTGCCAGCACTCGGGGGGAAGGGGATACGCAGTATTTT. As protein: CASTRGEGDTQYF.

The V call is TRBV7-2, the J call TRBJ2-3, with TRBD2 matching 9 bases. The CDR3 length is 17 residues. Germline V CDR1 and CDR2: SGHTA, FQGNSA. Trimming cost V 4 bases and J 2 bases; bases outside gene matches: 10. CDR3: CASSSPGGGAVTDTQYF. In nucleotides, the CDR3 is TGTGCCAGCAGCTCTCCCGGCGGGGGGGCCGTCACAGATACGCAGTATTTT.

The rearrangement links TRBV6-4 to TRBJ2-1, with D possibly being TRBD2 (6 bases). CDR1 and CDR2 from the germline V gene are MRHNA and SNTAGT. V gave up 3 bases and J gave up 6 bases, with 15 bases separating them. This CDR3 region has 15 residues. The CDR3 nucleotides are TGTGCCAGCAGTGAGGAGGGTGGGTTAGGCAATGAGCAGTTCTTC. Protein sequence: CASSEEGGLGNEQFF.

The J gene is TRBJ1-5, the V gene TRBV9; TRBD1 is a possible D gene (6 bases). The CDR3 is 15 amino acids. The ends were cut back, 2 bases at V and 2 bases at J, with 11 bases in the middle. The V gene's germline CDR1 is SGDLS and CDR2 YYNGEE. The DNA of the CDR3 is TGTGCCAGCAGCGTGGGGGGGCTAGGCAATCAGCCCCAGCATTTT. It translates to CASSVGGLGNQPQHF.

This clone was found once. The chain employs TRBV25-1 and TRBJ1-6; D remains ambiguous. The V end was cut by 2 bases, the J end by 8 bases, with 10 bases between. This CDR3 comprises 14 residues. Germline CDR1 MGHDK, CDR2 SYGVNS. CDR3 loop: CASSEPFSYSPLHF. The CDR3 DNA follows: TGTGCCAGCAGTGAACCTTTTAGTTATTCACCCCTCCACTTT.

This clone was counted only a few times. This chain links TRBV9 with TRBJ2-1; possibly TRBD1 for D (6 bases). Germline V gene sequence: CDR1 SGDLS, CDR2 YYNGEE. This CDR3 region has 15 residues. Trimming shortened V by 4 bases and J by 3 bases, and 14 bases separated the two germline ends. The CDR3 nucleotides read TGTGCCAGCAGCCCAACGGACAGTTACTACAATGAGCAGTTCTTC. Translation gives CASSPTDSYYNEQFF.

J is TRBJ2-1 and V is TRBV6-6; D gene uncertain. The V gene lost 2 bases and the J gene lost 9 bases, with 14 bases spanning the gap. CDR3 length: 14 residues. Germline CDR1 and CDR2: MNHNY and SVGAGI (reference sequence). The CDR3 sequence is CASSYGGPEAEQFF. The CDR3 bases are TGTGCCAGCAGTTACGGCGGCCCCGAGGCTGAGCAGTTCTTC.

The V gene is TRBV2, the J gene TRBJ1-5; 8 nucleotides agree with TRBD1. Looked up from germline, CDR1 is SNHLY and CDR2 is FYNNEI. The junction had 4 bases not matched to a gene; V was cut back by 8 bases and J by 4 bases. The CDR3 is made up of 13 amino acids. The CDR3 coding sequence is TGTGCCAGCCTGCGGGACAGGAATCAGCCCCAGCATTTT. Translated: CASLRDRNQPQHF.

The CDR3 region is CASSEAGTGVGAFF. CDR3 coding DNA: TGTGCCAGCAGTGAAGCTGGGACAGGGGTAGGAGCTTTCTTT. V is TRBV2 and J is TRBJ1-1; TRBD1 agrees at 10 bases. CDR1 is SNHLY and CDR2 is FYNNEI in the germline V gene. The ends lost 0 bases at V and 10 bases at J; junction bases unmatched: 5. The CDR3 loop spans 14 amino acids.

The chain joins TRBV7-9 to TRBJ1-2; no firm D call. Trimming took 2 bases from V and 3 from J, leaving 4 bases between them. Germline V lookup: CDR1 SEHNR, CDR2 FQNEAQ (reference sequence). CDR3 length: 12 residues. CDR3: CASSLPDYGYTF. CDR3 in DNA: TGTGCCAGCAGCTTACCAGACTATGGCTACACCTTC.

This sequence joins TRBV9 and TRBJ2-5; a possible D gene is TRBD2 (6 bases). With 7 bases removed from V and 7 bases from J, the gap between germline ends came to 11 bases. The CDR3 spans 11 residues. Per the germline V gene, CDR1 is SGDLS and CDR2 is YYNGEE. CDR3 in amino acids: CASSAGGTQYF. The CDR3 DNA reads as TGTGCCAGCTCCGCCGGGGGGACCCAGTACTTC.

This clone has just a few counts. The chain recombines TRBV10-3 with TRBJ1-6, with a tentative D call TRBD1 (6 bases). CDR1 is ENHRY and CDR2 is SYGVKD in the germline V gene. This CDR3 contains 12 residues. V lost 5 bases and J lost 17, with 16 bases in between. CDR3 region: CAISKDGTPVHF. CDR3 coding DNA: TGTGCCATCAGTAAAGACGGGACACCGGTCCACTTT.

V is TRBV19 and J is TRBJ2-6, with unresolved D. There are 13 residues in the CDR3. Trimming pared 6 bases from V and 0 bases from J, leaving 3 bases between. Germline CDR1 is LNHDA and CDR2 is SQIVND (reference sequence). CDR3 DNA: TGTGCCAGTAGGAGCTCTGGGGCCAACGTCCTGACTTTC. Amino acids: CASRSSGANVLTF.

The CDR3 sequence is CASSEVIAGGETQYF. CDR3 DNA: TGTGCCAGCAGTGAAGTAATAGCGGGGGGAGAGACCCAGTACTTC. The chain recombines TRBV2 with TRBJ2-5, with TRBD2 matching 10 bases. With 1 base clipped from V and 4 bases from J, the junction kept 3 bases outside the gene matches. The CDR3 loop spans 15 amino acids. Germline V gene data show CDR1 as SNHLY and CDR2 as FYNNEI.

The chain combines TRBV6-5 with TRBJ1-6, with 7 bases aligning to TRBD1. The length of the CDR3 is 15 residues. CDR1 is MNHEY and CDR2 is SVGAGI in the germline V gene. The trim removed 5 bases at V and 3 bases at J, leaving 4 bases unmatched. CDR3 region: CASSPRQGYNSPLHF. The CDR3 DNA is TGTGCCAGCAGTCCCAGACAGGGCTATAATTCACCCCTCCACTTT.